This passage covers 30 T cell receptor beta chains from one sample sequenced in a study of T cells in localized non-small cell lung cancer. The assay was immunoSEQ multiplex PCR, and TCRdb's table has in-frame clones only and misses some. The repertoire holds some 130,000 clones, with around 89% as singletons. The source was peripheral blood, collected before any cancer treatment. The receptors were gathered from a female donor older than 55 with stage I lung adenocarcinoma.

This rearrangement joins TRBV18 to TRBJ2-2; 8 positions agree with TRBD1. The trim removed 4 bases at V and 3 bases at J, leaving 7 bases unmatched. The CDR3 contains 16 residues. Germline V lookup: CDR1 KGHSH, CDR2 LQKENI. CDR3 nucleotide sequence: TGTGCCAGCTCACTAACGGGACAGGTAGACACCGGGGAGCTGTTTTTT. Protein sequence: CASSLTGQVDTGELFF.

The gene calls are TRBV29-1 and TRBJ2-1; TRBD2 aligns across 8 bases. Germline V gene lookup returns CDR1 SQVTM and CDR2 ANQGSEA. The CDR3 loop spans 13 amino acids. Trimming at V came to 1 base and at J to 7 bases, leaving 3 bases not matched to a gene. The DNA for the CDR3 is TGCAGCGTTGAAGGCGGGAGGTCGAATGAGCAGTTCTTC. Translating gives CSVEGGRSNEQFF.

J is TRBJ1-1 and V is TRBV27; D is ambiguous. Trimming shortened V by 6 bases and J by 0 bases, and 14 bases separated the two germline ends. The germline gives CDR1 MNHEY, CDR2 SMNVEV (reference sequence). The CDR3 loop spans 15 amino acids. CDR3 protein: CASRTHGRMNTEAFF. In DNA form, the CDR3 reads TGTGCCAGCAGGACTCATGGACGGATGAACACTGAAGCTTTCTTT.

The V gene is TRBV7-3, the J gene TRBJ2-1; D gene unclear. Per germline, CDR1 SGHTA and CDR2 FQGTGA. V lost 0 bases, J lost 7 bases, and 10 bases lay in between. There are 14 residues in the CDR3. The CDR3 coding sequence is TGTGCCAGCAGCTTAACGCCTGCCTTGAATGAGCAGTTCTTC. Its protein product is CASSLTPALNEQFF.

The rearrangement joins TRBV15 to TRBJ2-3, with TRBD2 identical over 7 bases. The CDR3 runs to 17 residues. Germline V CDR1 and CDR2: LNHNV, YYDKDF (reference sequence). V dropped 4 bases and J dropped 1; count of bases not matched to a gene: 11. The CDR3 sequence is CATSIHGRPRGTDTQYF. For the CDR3, the DNA is TGTGCCACCAGCATTCACGGGAGGCCTCGGGGCACAGATACGCAGTATTTT.

The chain uses TRBV9 and TRBJ2-6; TRBD2 matches at 8 bases. Germline V CDR1 and CDR2: SGDLS, YYNGEE. The CDR3 has 20 amino acids. V trimming: 0 bases; J trimming: 0 bases; junction bases outside the gene matches: 11. CDR3 sequence: CASSVVGGGLGVSGANVLTF. CDR3 DNA: TGTGCCAGCAGCGTAGTCGGCGGGGGACTAGGGGTCTCTGGGGCCAACGTCCTGACTTTC.

This clone was counted a few times. The gene calls are TRBV18 and TRBJ1-3; D is perhaps TRBD1 (5 bases). This CDR3 is built from 16 residues. V was cut by 2 bases and J by 0 bases, with 11 bases left in between. The germline V gene has CDR1 KGHSH and CDR2 LQKENI. The CDR3 protein is CASSPVRGPSGNTIYF. The CDR3 nucleotides read TGTGCCAGCTCACCAGTGAGGGGACCCTCTGGAAACACCATATATTTT.

This sequence joins TRBV2 and TRBJ1-6; the D gene is possibly TRBD1 (6 bases). CDR3 length: 14 amino acids. Trimming shortened V by 8 bases and J by 7 bases, and 15 bases separated the two germline ends. The germline CDR1 and CDR2 sequences are SNHLY and FYNNEI. The CDR3 nucleotides are TGTGCCAGCGGGGGCGGGACGGAGAATTCACCCCTCCACTTT. This translates into CASGGGTENSPLHF.

The chain employs TRBV28 and TRBJ2-7, with D perhaps matching TRBD1 or TRBD2 (6 bases each). Trimming took off 5 bases at V and 0 bases at J, with 23 bases between the two ends. The CDR3 has 18 amino acids. In germline, CDR1 is MDHEN, CDR2 SYDVKM. The CDR3 DNA reads TGTGCCAGCAGTCCCCCCTACCTTGACCGGGGGCCCTCCTACGAGCAGTACTTC. It translates to CASSPPYLDRGPSYEQYF.

The chain is built from TRBV5-6 and TRBJ2-7; D gene ambiguous. CDR1 and CDR2 (germline): SGHDT, YYEEEE. Trimming removed 0 bases at V and 5 bases at J, with 9 bases between. The CDR3 is 13 residues long. The CDR3 region has the DNA TGTGCCAGCAGCTTGGTAGATGGGAACGAGCAGTACTTC. This translates into CASSLVDGNEQYF.

The chain is built from TRBV28 and TRBJ1-5, with 9 positions matching TRBD1. CDR1 and CDR2 from the germline V gene are MDHEN and SYDVKM. The CDR3 extends over 15 amino acids. J was trimmed by 4 bases and V by 3 bases; bases with no gene match: 4. As DNA, the CDR3 is TGTGCCAGCAGTTTTGGGGGGACAGGGAATCAGCCCCAGCATTTT. Translation: CASSFGGTGNQPQHF.

The chain is built from TRBV11-2 and TRBJ2-1; D is undetermined. The CDR3 consists of 18 residues. V lost 2 bases to trimming and J lost 4 bases, with 21 bases between them. CDR1 and CDR2 from the germline V gene are SGHAT and FQNNGV. CDR3 DNA sequence: TGTGCCAGCAGCTTACTTAACTCCGGCCGTGTAGGGTACAATGAGCAGTTCTTC. This encodes CASSLLNSGRVGYNEQFF.

The J gene is TRBJ2-3, the V gene TRBV19; 9 nucleotides agree with TRBD1. The CDR3 loop spans 15 amino acids. Trimming took 3 bases from V and 6 from J; bases not matched to a gene: 7. The germline gives CDR1 LNHDA, CDR2 SQIVND (reference sequence). Written as DNA, the CDR3 is TGTGCCAGTAGTATCAATACAGGGGGCGAGGATACGCAGTATTTT. Protein sequence: CASSINTGGEDTQYF.

The V gene is TRBV29-1, the J gene TRBJ2-2, with D possibly being TRBD1 (6 bases). Germline V CDR1 and CDR2: SQVTM, ANQGSEA. The CDR3 is 15 residues long. Deletions cut 7 bases from V and 6 bases from J, with 21 bases between. The CDR3 region is CSAKTTPGESGELFF. CDR3 DNA: TGCAGCGCCAAAACAACGCCAGGGGAATCCGGGGAGCTGTTTTTT.

This clone was counted between two and nine times. In DNA, the CDR3 is TGTGCCAGCAATGGACAGGGGCGAAATCAGCCCCAGCATTTT. The encoded protein is CASNGQGRNQPQHF. V gene TRBV2 combines with J gene TRBJ1-5; 9 nucleotides line up with TRBD1. Germline CDR1 SNHLY, CDR2 FYNNEI. This CDR3 contains 14 residues. The junction had 5 bases not matched to a gene; V was cut back by 7 bases and J by 4 bases. Using reference TRBV2 and TRBJ1-5 for the parts outside the CDR3, the full variable domain is EPEVTQTPSHQVTQMGQEVILRCVPISNHLYFYWYRQILGQKVEFLVSFYNNEISEKSEIFDDQFSVERPDGSNFTLKIRSTKLEDSAMYFCASNGQGRNQPQHFGDGTRLSIL.

The chain is built from TRBV7-9 and TRBJ1-4; TRBD1 matches 11 bases. Germline trimming cut 5 bases from V and 8 bases from J; bases unmatched to any gene: 1. Looked up from germline, CDR1 is SEHNR and CDR2 is FQNEAQ (reference sequence). The CDR3 extends over 13 amino acids. The CDR3 region is CASSRTGGEKLFF. CDR3 DNA sequence: TGTGCCAGCAGCCGGACAGGGGGCGAAAAACTGTTTTTT.

J is TRBJ2-3 and V is TRBV28, with D perhaps TRBD1 or TRBD2 (5 bases each). This CDR3 region has 16 residues. The ends were cut back, 5 bases at V and 1 base at J, with 16 bases in the middle. Germline values: CDR1 MDHEN, CDR2 SYDVKM. CDR3 in amino acids: CASSRNRGLGTDTQYF. The DNA for the CDR3 is TGTGCCAGCAGTCGAAACCGGGGCTTAGGCACAGATACGCAGTATTTT.

The chain is built from TRBV19 and TRBJ1-2; D is uncertain. Per the germline V gene, CDR1 is LNHDA and CDR2 is SQIVND (reference sequence). The V and J ends lost 5 bases and 2 bases respectively, with 9 bases between them. There are 13 residues in the CDR3. The CDR3 region has the DNA TGTGCCAGTAGTTTCGGAGAGAACTATGGCTACACCTTC. Its protein is CASSFGENYGYTF. The full variable domain, completed using reference TRBV19 and TRBJ1-2, is DGGITQSPKYLFRKEGQNVTLSCEQNLNHDAMYWYRQDPGQGLRLIYYSQIVNDFQKGDIAEGYSVSREKKESFPLTVTSAQKNPTAFYLCASSFGENYGYTFGSGTRLTVV.

The chain employs TRBV29-1 and TRBJ2-1; D gene uncertain. V lost 3 bases to trimming and J lost 8 bases, with 8 bases between them. Germline V gives CDR1 SQVTM, CDR2 ANQGSEA. The CDR3 has 11 amino acids. In DNA, the CDR3 is TGCAGCGTTGAGCGGCCCGATGAGCAGTTCTTC. This translates into CSVERPDEQFF.

The chain has TRBV18 and TRBJ1-1; maybe TRBD1 (6 bases). V lost 10 bases and J 7 bases, leaving 22 bases between the germline ends. In germline, CDR1 is KGHSH, CDR2 LQKENI. The CDR3 has 14 amino acids. CDR3 nucleotide sequence: TGTGCCACCACCCTGGGGGTGGGGGCCGATGAAGCTTTCTTT. It codes for CATTLGVGADEAFF.

The rearrangement uses TRBV29-1 and TRBJ2-7; D is unclear. The CDR3 has 16 amino acids. CDR1 is SQVTM, CDR2 ANQGSEA, per germline. V lost 3 bases to trimming and J lost 2 bases, with 20 bases between them. CDR3 sequence (DNA): TGCAGCGTTGAGGTCTCAGATAGCCCGCATACCTACGAGCAGTACTTC. Translation: CSVEVSDSPHTYEQYF.

This clone was detected a few times. The rearrangement uses TRBV7-3 and TRBJ2-1; D call uncertain. The CDR3 consists of 15 residues. Between the trimmed V and J ends, which lost 6 bases and 1 base, there was a span of 13 bases. The germline V gene has CDR1 SGHTA and CDR2 FQGTGA. CDR3 sequence (DNA): TGTGCCAGCAGTCTAGGGTCGGTTTCCTACAATGAGCAGTTCTTC. It is translated as CASSLGSVSYNEQFF. Filled out from reference TRBV7-3 and TRBJ2-1, the complete variable domain reads GAGVSQTPSNKVTEKGKYVELRCDPISGHTALYWYRQSLGQGPEFLIYFQGTGAADDSGLPNDRFFAVRPEGSVSTLKIQRTERGDSAVYLCASSLGSVSYNEQFFGPGTRLTVL.

This chain joins TRBV5-1 and TRBJ2-7; D unresolved. V lost 1 base and J lost 4, with 12 bases in between. From germline, CDR1 is SGHRS and CDR2 YFSETQ. The CDR3 totals 14 residues. CDR3 sequence reads: CASSLLRAGYEQYF. The CDR3 DNA reads TGCGCCAGCAGCTTGTTACGAGCCGGGTACGAGCAGTACTTC.

The rearrangement uses TRBV28 and TRBJ2-3; 10 bases are a match to TRBD1. This CDR3 is 18 amino acids long. The germline CDR1 and CDR2 sequences are MDHEN and SYDVKM. The J segment lost 5 bases and the V segment lost 4 bases, leaving 15 bases of the junction unmatched. Here the CDR3 reads CASSSPGQGYQGGDTQYF. The DNA of the CDR3 is TGTGCCAGCAGTTCCCCGGGACAGGGGTACCAAGGAGGAGATACGCAGTATTTT.

The gene calls are TRBV7-9 and TRBJ2-2; D gene uncertain. Trimming stripped 1 base from V and 7 bases from J, with 7 bases between. Germline CDR1 SEHNR, CDR2 FQNEAQ (reference sequence). The CDR3 is 13 residues long. CDR3 bases: TGTGCCAGCAGCTTAGTCGGCAGCGGGGAGCTGTTTTTT. Its protein product is CASSLVGSGELFF.

This sequence joins TRBV15 and TRBJ2-1; the match to TRBD2 covers 14 bases. After removal of 5 bases from V and 7 bases from J, the junction contained 10 bases not matched to a gene. CDR3 length: 17 residues. CDR1 and CDR2 from the germline V gene are LNHNV and YYDKDF (reference sequence). The CDR3 bases are TGTGCCACCAGCGGAAGGACTAGCGGGAGGTCTTGGAATGAGCAGTTCTTC. It is translated as CATSGRTSGRSWNEQFF.

The V call is TRBV10-1, the J call TRBJ2-7; no reliable D call. Trimming removed 4 bases at V and 2 bases at J, with 12 bases between. CDR1 is WNHNN and CDR2 is SYGVQD in the germline V gene (reference sequence). This CDR3 region has 14 residues. CDR3 DNA sequence: TGCGCCAGCAGTGTATTCCGAAGGCCCTACGAGCAGTACTTC. It translates to CASSVFRRPYEQYF.

V usage is TRBV20-1 and J usage is TRBJ2-1, with D tentatively TRBD2 (6 bases). Germline CDR1 is DFQATT and CDR2 is SNEGSKA (reference sequence). The CDR3 runs 10 residues. V was cut by 6 bases and J by 8 bases, with 8 bases left in between. The CDR3 DNA is TGCAGTGCCGGAGGGGATGAGCAGTTCTTC. Translated: CSAGGDEQFF.

The J gene is TRBJ1-5, the V gene TRBV4-1; 9 bases fit TRBD1. CDR3 length equals 17 residues. Trimming at V came to 0 bases and at J to 7 bases, leaving 10 bases not matched to a gene. From germline, CDR1 is MGHRA and CDR2 YSYEKL. CDR3 sequence: CASSQEGTGRVDQPQHF. The CDR3 DNA sequence: TGCGCCAGCAGCCAAGAGGGGACAGGGCGAGTGGACCAGCCCCAGCATTTT.

In its sample, this clone was seen many times. The CDR3 reads CASSVGTSRKETQYF. CDR3 DNA: TGTGCCAGCAGCGTAGGGACTAGCCGGAAGGAGACCCAGTACTTC. The rearrangement joins TRBV9 to TRBJ2-5; the match to TRBD2 covers 8 bases. CDR3 length: 15 amino acids. Germline CDR1 and CDR2: SGDLS and YYNGEE. With 0 bases clipped from V and 5 bases from J, the junction kept 6 bases outside the gene matches.